Shown below are 21 T cell receptor beta chains from a single sample sequenced in a study of beta chain features in type 1 diabetes (dated by TCRdb to between 2018 and 2020). Receptors were amplified or captured by the immunoSEQ multiplex PCR assay. The entire isolated RNA was reverse transcribed using the High Capacity cDNA Reverse Transcription Kit, and thus expressed TCRB transcripts were sequenced. TCRdb limited this immuneACCESS table to in-frame rearrangements with V and J called. A share of clones is missing; checked studies link under half to unresolved V genes, and the rest is unexplained. The sample table holds more than 300,000 clones, of which under 8.5% were seen once. The ten largest make up 0.44% of the sample. Sequencing was performed on central memory CD4+ T cells from blood. These receptor sequences come from a woman aged 18-29 years in good health.

About this clone: The same CDR3 also results from other DNA sequences found in this sample. The rearrangement links TRBV6-5 to TRBJ2-7; 8 bases are shared with TRBD1. The CDR3 is 14 residues long. Germline V CDR1 and CDR2: MNHEY, SVGAGI. J was trimmed by 3 bases and V by 6 bases; bases with no gene match: 7. CDR3 in amino acids: CASRDGTGGYEQYF. The CDR3 DNA reads TGTGCCAGCAGGGACGGGACAGGAGGCTACGAGCAGTACTTC.

This clone was seen only a few times. The rearrangement joins TRBV18 to TRBJ2-1; TRBD2 matches at 8 bases. This CDR3 comprises 16 residues. The germline V gene encodes CDR1 KGHSH and CDR2 LQKENI. V shed 2 bases and J 9 bases; nucleotides not matched to a gene: 12. CDR3 protein: CASSPYQLREAGEQFF. The CDR3 nucleotides read TGTGCCAGCTCACCATATCAGTTGCGGGAGGCGGGTGAGCAGTTCTTC.

This clone was seen a few times. Other DNA variants within this sample encode the same CDR3. This chain connects TRBV5-1 to TRBJ2-3; the D is unclear. Germline CDR1 is SGHRS and CDR2 is YFSETQ. The CDR3 contains 14 residues. V was pared by 0 bases and J by 1 base, with 6 bases between. CDR3 in DNA: TGCGCCAGCAGCTTGGCGGCAGGCACAGATACGCAGTATTTT. This gives the protein CASSLAAGTDTQYF.

There are a few counts of this clone. V and J are TRBV6-5 and TRBJ1-5, with D possibly matching TRBD1 (6 bases). The CDR3 spans 14 residues. V lost 10 bases, J lost 7 bases, and 20 bases lay in between. Germline CDR1 and CDR2: MNHEY and SVGAGI. In DNA form, the CDR3 reads TGTGCCATCAGCCCTACAGGGTTAAAGCAGCCCCAGCATTTT. It yields the protein CAISPTGLKQPQHF.

This clone has a count of ten or more. The chain links TRBV7-9 to TRBJ1-5, with TRBD1 as a possible D gene (5 bases). CDR1 is SEHNR, CDR2 FQNEAQ, per germline (reference sequence). The CDR3 totals 12 residues. V lost 3 bases to trimming and J lost 9 bases, with 9 bases between them. DNA for the CDR3: TGTGCCAGCAGCTTCTCGGACATGCCCCAGCATTTT. Residues: CASSFSDMPQHF.

This chain joins TRBV2 and TRBJ2-1, with TRBD2 identical over 9 bases. Germline V gene data show CDR1 as SNHLY and CDR2 as FYNNEI. Losses at the gene ends were 7 bases for V and 6 bases for J; bases not matched to a gene: 7. The CDR3 length is 14 residues. The CDR3 is CASKLAGGGNEQFF. The DNA of the CDR3 is TGTGCCAGCAAACTAGCGGGTGGTGGCAATGAGCAGTTCTTC.

This clone was found a few times. The CDR3 bases are TGTGCCAGCAGCTTGGTGAAGGGGATCTCCTACGAGCAGTACTTC. Translating it yields CASSLVKGISYEQYF. J is TRBJ2-7 and V is TRBV5-6; a possible D gene is TRBD1 (5 bases). Germline CDR1 reads SGHDT; CDR2 reads YYEEEE. Trimming removed 0 bases at V and 0 bases at J, with 10 bases between. The CDR3 is 15 amino acids.

This chain connects TRBV2 to TRBJ2-5; 10 nucleotides match TRBD1. This CDR3 contains 15 residues. V shed 5 bases and J 4 bases; nucleotides not matched to a gene: 7. From germline, CDR1 is SNHLY and CDR2 FYNNEI. The CDR3 bases are TGTGCCAGCAGTCGTCGACAGGGGGCCACAGAGACCCAGTACTTC. This sequence encodes CASSRRQGATETQYF.

Only a few counts were recorded for this clone. The chain joins TRBV18 to TRBJ2-2; 8 bases align to TRBD1. CDR1 KGHSH and CDR2 LQKENI come from the germline V gene. After removal of 4 bases from V and 0 bases from J, the junction contained 4 bases not matched to a gene. CDR3 length: 16 residues. The CDR3 loop reads CASSRWTGTNTGELFF. The CDR3 region has the DNA TGTGCCAGCTCACGTTGGACAGGGACGAACACCGGGGAGCTGTTTTTT.

This sequence joins TRBV29-1 and TRBJ2-1, with D tentatively TRBD2 (6 bases). The V and J ends lost 5 bases and 6 bases respectively, with 17 bases between them. The CDR3 spans 14 residues. Germline V gene sequence: CDR1 SQVTM, CDR2 ANQGSEA. The chain's CDR3 is CSVRGSSGVNEQFF. CDR3 bases: TGCAGCGTTCGGGGATCCTCGGGGGTCAATGAGCAGTTCTTC.

The chain is built from TRBV7-6 and TRBJ2-5, with D hard to call. Trimming cost V 0 bases and J 1 base, with 0 bases left between them. This CDR3 region has 12 residues. CDR1 is SGHVS and CDR2 is FNYEAQ in the germline V gene. The CDR3 sequence: CASSLAQETQYF. For the CDR3, the DNA is TGTGCCAGCAGCTTAGCCCAAGAGACCCAGTACTTC.

Worth noting for this clone: The sample contains more than one DNA sequence encoding this CDR3. The chain joins TRBV20-1 to TRBJ2-1; D call uncertain. Germline V lookup: CDR1 DFQATT, CDR2 SNEGSKA (reference sequence). Trimming shortened V by 0 bases and J by 6 bases, and 0 bases separated the two germline ends. The CDR3 contains 10 residues. The CDR3 DNA reads TGCAGTGCTAGAGACAATGAGCAGTTCTTC. This encodes CSARDNEQFF.

The rearrangement links TRBV7-9 to TRBJ2-5, with TRBD1 matching 8 bases. V was pared by 5 bases and J by 5 bases, with 10 bases of the junction left unmatched. CDR3 length: 15 residues. Germline V gene data show CDR1 as SEHNR and CDR2 as FQNEAQ (reference sequence). The CDR3 bases are TGTGCCAGCAGCCAGGGACAGGTGGTCGGGGAGACCCAGTACTTC. Its protein product is CASSQGQVVGETQYF.

This sequence joins TRBV5-4 and TRBJ1-2, with TRBD1 as a possible D gene (5 bases). CDR3 size: 15 residues. V lost 0 bases to trimming and J lost 5 bases, with 14 bases between them. CDR1 is SGHNT and CDR2 is YYREEE in the germline V gene (reference sequence). The CDR3 nucleotides are TGTGCCAGCAGCTTGGGGGGGACGGAAAATTATGGCTACACCTTC. Protein product: CASSLGGTENYGYTF. The full variable domain, its missing parts supplied by reference TRBV5-4 and TRBJ1-2, is ETGVTQSPTHLIKTRGQQVTLRCSSQSGHNTVSWYQQALGQGPQFIFQYYREEENGRGNFPPRFSGLQFPNYSSELNVNALELDDSALYLCASSLGGTENYGYTFGSGTRLTVV.

This clone was counted a few times. V and J are TRBV28 and TRBJ2-4; TRBD1 matches 8 bases. Germline-derived CDR1 and CDR2 are MDHEN and SYDVKM. V shed 6 bases, J shed 9 bases, and the junction held 4 bases outside the gene matches. The CDR3 length is 12 residues. In DNA form, the CDR3 reads TGTGCCAGCAGGGGACAGGTTGGCATTCAGTACTTC. Protein: CASRGQVGIQYF.

The V and J genes are TRBV4-3 and TRBJ1-2; the D is unclear. This CDR3 region has 15 residues. The germline V gene has CDR1 LGHNA and CDR2 YSLEER. V shed 0 bases and J shed 8 bases, with 16 bases lying between them. The CDR3 is CASSQDWLTKQGYTF. DNA of the CDR3: TGCGCCAGCAGCCAAGATTGGTTGACCAAACAGGGCTACACCTTC.

The rearrangement joins TRBV1 to TRBJ2-5; the table's D call of TRBD2 was not tested on the DNA. TRBV1 is a listed pseudogene. The CDR3 covers 13 residues. This CDR3 reads CTSYHSGQETQYF. The CDR3, as DNA: TGCACCAGCTATCATAGCGGCCAAGAGACCCAGTACTTC.

The genes are TRBV21-1 and TRBJ2-3; the tabulated D call, TRBD1, remains unverified against the DNA. TRBV21-1 is given as a pseudogene. CDR3 length: 14 amino acids. The CDR3 here is CASSRHRDTDTQYF. The CDR3 DNA follows: TGTGCCAGCAGCAGACACAGGGACACGGATACGCAGTATTTT.

J is TRBJ2-7 and V is TRBV28; 8 bases are a match to TRBD2. V lost 3 bases and J lost 5; bases outside the gene matches: 15. The CDR3 contains 17 residues. Germline values: CDR1 MDHEN, CDR2 SYDVKM. The CDR3 DNA reads as TGTGCCAGCAGTTTTCTTGACAGGCCGACTAGCGCCCACGAGCAGTACTTC. Translating gives CASSFLDRPTSAHEQYF.

Ten or more counts support this clone. This sequence joins TRBV4-3 and TRBJ2-7; 9 bases are a match to TRBD2. V was clipped by 1 base and J by 0 bases; unmatched bases: 10. The germline V gene has CDR1 LGHNA and CDR2 YSLEER. This CDR3 is built from 18 residues. The CDR3 here is CASSQVPSGISSSYEQYF. The DNA for the CDR3 is TGCGCCAGCAGCCAAGTGCCTAGCGGGATCAGTAGCTCCTACGAGCAGTACTTC.

This chain joins TRBV11-2 and TRBJ2-1, with 12 positions matching TRBD2. The V segment lost 1 base and the J segment 5 bases; nucleotides outside the gene matches: 6. Germline-derived CDR1 and CDR2 are SGHAT and FQNNGV. The length of the CDR3 is 17 residues. The CDR3 sequence is CASSLGILAGGDNEQFF. The CDR3 DNA sequence: TGTGCCAGCAGCTTAGGTATTCTAGCGGGAGGGGACAATGAGCAGTTCTTC.